The 22 T cell receptor beta chains below come from one sample, sequenced in a study of blood T cell repertoires in COVID-19. Method: immunoSEQ multiplex PCR; TCRdb's copy keeps in-frame clones and lacks some. The sample holds some 180,000 clones; about 85% are singletons and the top ten take 6.5% to 9%. The sequenced sample was peripheral blood. The receptors come from an older woman with acute or convalescent COVID-19.

This chain uses TRBV12-3 or TRBV12-4 with TRBJ1-1; D remains ambiguous. The CDR3 totals 13 residues. The V and J ends lost 3 bases and 1 base respectively, with 6 bases between them. This CDR3 reads CASSLAGNTEAFF. The CDR3 bases are TGTGCCAGCAGTTTGGCGGGGAACACTGAAGCTTTCTTT.

Only a few counts were recorded for this clone. The sample has other DNA sequences that encode this CDR3 too. This chain connects TRBV5-1 to TRBJ1-2; 7 positions match TRBD1. Germline CDR1 SGHRS, CDR2 YFSETQ. V trimming: 0 bases; J trimming: 4 bases; junction bases outside the gene matches: 3. This CDR3 comprises 14 residues. CDR3 sequence reads: CASSLEGTAYGYTF. CDR3 coding DNA: TGCGCCAGCAGCTTGGAAGGGACAGCCTATGGCTACACCTTC.

The chain links TRBV29-1 to TRBJ2-7, with a tentative D call TRBD2 (5 bases). The germline V gene encodes CDR1 SQVTM and CDR2 ANQGSEA. There are 14 residues in the CDR3. Trimming pared 4 bases from V and 6 bases from J, leaving 19 bases between. The CDR3 DNA is TGCAGCGTTGGGCGGAGTGCTCCGGCGGGCGAGCAGTACGTC. Encoded protein: CSVGRSAPAGEQYV.

This rearrangement joins TRBV29-1 to TRBJ2-1; 10 bases agree with TRBD2. The CDR3 extends over 14 amino acids. The V gene end was trimmed by 3 bases and the J gene end by 8 bases; junction bases not matched to a gene: 7. CDR1 is SQVTM and CDR2 is ANQGSEA in the germline V gene. CDR3 DNA: TGCAGCGTTGAGTCCCAGCGGGAGGGCGATGAGCAGTTCTTC. Translating gives CSVESQREGDEQFF.

V gene TRBV5-4 combines with J gene TRBJ2-3; tentatively, D is TRBD1 (5 bases). Germline V gene lookup returns CDR1 SGHNT and CDR2 YYREEE (reference sequence). Trimming left V 1 base short and J 0 bases short, with 9 bases between. CDR3 length equals 15 residues. The chain's CDR3 is CASSLLPGSTDTQYF. The CDR3 nucleotides read TGTGCCAGCAGCTTGCTCCCAGGGAGCACAGATACGCAGTATTTT.

This chain connects TRBV10-3 to TRBJ2-5; TRBD2 aligns across 13 bases. V lost 3 bases to trimming and J lost 2 bases; unmatched junction nucleotides: 9. This CDR3 region has 18 residues. Germline assignment: CDR1 ENHRY and CDR2 SYGVKD. In DNA, the CDR3 is TGTGCCATCAGTGACCCCCCGGGACTAGCGGGAAATCAAGAGACCCAGTACTTC. It codes for CAISDPPGLAGNQETQYF.

The chain is built from TRBV30 and TRBJ2-1, with D maybe TRBD2 (6 bases). The length of the CDR3 is 19 residues. Per germline, CDR1 GTSNPN and CDR2 SVGIG (reference sequence). V shed 1 base and J shed 5 bases, with 27 bases lying between them. The CDR3 sequence is CAWSGWGGTGRKYDNEQFF. For the CDR3, the DNA is TGTGCCTGGAGTGGGTGGGGAGGTACAGGTCGAAAATACGACAATGAGCAGTTCTTC.

This clone was detected only a few times. The chain uses TRBV25-1 and TRBJ1-2, with D maybe TRBD1 (6 bases). The germline V gene has CDR1 MGHDK and CDR2 SYGVNS. The V and J ends lost 4 bases and 0 bases respectively, with 9 bases between them. The CDR3 has 14 residues. CDR3 loop: CASSVWTANYGYTF. As DNA, the CDR3 is TGTGCCAGCAGTGTATGGACAGCTAACTATGGCTACACCTTC.

This clone was recorded once. This rearrangement joins TRBV24-1 to TRBJ2-1; 11 bases match TRBD2. V dropped 6 bases and J dropped 7; count of bases not matched to a gene: 7. The CDR3 covers 15 residues. CDR1 and CDR2 from the germline V gene are KGHDR and SFDVKD. This chain's CDR3 is CATSKGPSGRNEQFF. CDR3 bases: TGTGCCACCAGTAAGGGCCCTAGCGGGAGGAATGAGCAGTTCTTC.

This chain uses TRBV6-5 with TRBJ1-1; 7 nucleotides line up with TRBD1. Germline V gene data show CDR1 as MNHEY and CDR2 as SVGAGI. With 6 bases clipped from V and 3 bases from J, the junction kept 7 bases outside the gene matches. This CDR3 is 14 amino acids long. The CDR3 loop is CASSTGQPDTEAFF. CDR3 DNA sequence: TGTGCCAGCAGCACGGGACAGCCAGACACTGAAGCTTTCTTT.

This chain joins TRBV6-5 and TRBJ1-5, with TRBD1 matching over 7 bases. V lost 4 bases, J lost 9 bases, and 6 bases stayed unmatched. This CDR3 has 13 residues. The germline gives CDR1 MNHEY, CDR2 SVGAGI. The CDR3 region has the DNA TGTGCCAGCAGTTCAGGGGGAAGGTGGCCCCAGCATTTT. Translated: CASSSGGRWPQHF.

The V and J genes are TRBV6-1 and TRBJ2-7; 9 bases map to TRBD1. Germline V gene sequence: CDR1 MNHNS, CDR2 SASEGT. With V trimmed by 0 bases and J by 4 bases, 4 bases remained unmatched. The CDR3 totals 15 residues. The CDR3 DNA reads TGTGCCAGCAGTGAAGCCCTCGGACAGGGGTACGAGCAGTACTTC. Its protein is CASSEALGQGYEQYF.

The chain is built from TRBV18 and TRBJ2-1, with a tentative D call TRBD1 (7 bases). The CDR3 is made up of 15 amino acids. Germline-derived CDR1 and CDR2 are KGHSH and LQKENI. Trimming pared 5 bases from V and 1 base from J, leaving 12 bases between. The CDR3 sequence is CASSAGQKSYNEQFF. In DNA form, the CDR3 reads TGTGCCAGCTCAGCGGGACAGAAATCCTACAATGAGCAGTTCTTC.

The V call is TRBV5-4, the J call TRBJ2-1, with 9 bases identical to TRBD2. The CDR3 has 17 amino acids. Germline V CDR1 and CDR2: SGHNT, YYREEE (reference sequence). V trimming: 0 bases; J trimming: 8 bases; junction bases outside the gene matches: 12. Here the CDR3 DNA reads TGTGCCAGCAGCTTGGCTACGGGTAGCGGGAGTATGGATGAGCAGTTCTTC. It specifies CASSLATGSGSMDEQFF.

This chain links TRBV3-1 (or the pseudogene TRBV3-2) with TRBJ2-2, with 9 bases aligning to TRBD2. Trimming cost V 4 bases and J 6 bases; bases outside gene matches: 9. The CDR3 is 16 residues long. Germline V gene lookup returns CDR1 LGHDT and CDR2 YNNKEL (reference sequence). The CDR3 coding sequence is TGTGCCAGCAGCCGCCTCTTGGCGGGAGGGCCCGGGGAGCTGTTTTTT. Encoded protein: CASSRLLAGGPGELFF.

This chain links TRBV6-5 with TRBJ1-3; no definite D call. Trimming took 8 bases from V and 3 from J, leaving 8 bases between them. The germline CDR1 and CDR2 sequences are MNHEY and SVGAGI. This CDR3 comprises 12 residues. CDR3 nucleotide sequence: TGTGCCAGCCAGGAGGGTGGAAACACCATATATTTT. Amino acids: CASQEGGNTIYF.

The CDR3 DNA follows: TGTGCCAGCAGATTTTCGGGGGGCCAGGAAAAACTGTTTTTT. Translated, it gives CASRFSGGQEKLFF. The chain carries TRBV27 and TRBJ1-4, with D possibly TRBD1 on 6 matching bases. The CDR3 runs 14 residues. V was shortened by 6 bases and J by 8 bases, with 16 bases between the two germline ends. The germline V gene encodes CDR1 MNHEY and CDR2 SMNVEV (reference sequence).

V is TRBV6-6 and J is TRBJ1-2; D remains ambiguous. Trimming took 4 bases from V and 1 from J, leaving 10 bases between them. This CDR3 region has 14 residues. Germline V gene lookup returns CDR1 MNHNY and CDR2 SVGAGI (reference sequence). This CDR3 is CASSLSGLNYGYTF. CDR3 nucleotide sequence: TGTGCCAGCAGTTTGTCAGGCCTTAACTATGGCTACACCTTC.

This clone was seen only once. The V and J genes are TRBV7-8 and TRBJ1-2, with D unclear. Trimming pared 5 bases from V and 7 bases from J, leaving 17 bases between. This CDR3 is built from 14 residues. CDR1 is SGHVS, CDR2 FQNEAQ, per germline. Here the CDR3 DNA reads TGTGCCAGCAGCGCCACGGTAGAGGGAAGTGGCTACACCTTC. This encodes CASSATVEGSGYTF.

The V and J genes are TRBV7-9 and TRBJ2-5; 10 nucleotides align to TRBD2. This CDR3 comprises 15 residues. From germline, CDR1 is SEHNR and CDR2 FQNEAQ (reference sequence). V shed 2 bases and J 9 bases; nucleotides not matched to a gene: 9. The CDR3 DNA follows: TGTGCCAGCAGCTTAAAAGCGGGAGGGCCCTCGGCCCAGTACTTC. It yields the protein CASSLKAGGPSAQYF.

This chain links TRBV27 with TRBJ2-7, with TRBD2 as a possible D gene (6 bases). V was cut by 3 bases and J by 7 bases, with 13 bases left in between. This CDR3 region has 13 residues. From germline, CDR1 is MNHEY and CDR2 SMNVEV (reference sequence). The CDR3 DNA follows: TGTGCCAGCAGTTTTGGTAGACTAGGGGAGCAGTACTTC. Its translation is CASSFGRLGEQYF.

This chain joins TRBV11-2 and TRBJ1-5; maybe TRBD1 (5 bases). The V end lost 3 bases, the J end lost 4 bases, and 7 bases lay between the germline ends. The CDR3 is 13 amino acids. The germline V gene has CDR1 SGHAT and CDR2 FQNNGV. The CDR3 loop reads CASSLGHNQPQHF. CDR3 coding DNA: TGTGCCAGCAGCTTGGGGCATAATCAGCCCCAGCATTTT.